This is a list of T cell receptor beta chains from one sample in a study of OX40 agonist ivuxolimab in advanced cancers. Method: immunoSEQ multiplex PCR; TCRdb's copy keeps in-frame clones and lacks some. Of more than 65,000 clones in the sample, about 91% were seen once. The source was CD4+ or CD8+ T cells sorted from blood, collected in a trial of the OX40 agonist ivuxolimab. The receptor source for this set is an adult with an advanced solid tumor such as melanoma, head and neck, liver or kidney cancer. CDR3s include the opening cysteine and the closing phenylalanine or tryptophan.

len | j_gene | v_gene | CDR3aa
13 | TRBJ2-5 | TRBV19 | CASSMIRGETQYF
15 | TRBJ2-3 | TRBV5-6 | CASSRFSTFPDTQYF
14 | TRBJ2-1 | TRBV15 | CATDPGLAGHEQFF
16 | TRBJ2-2 | TRBV18 | CASSPERPKNTGELFF
12 | TRBJ1-5 | TRBV19 | CASSVGNQPQHF
14 | TRBJ2-5 | TRBV5-5 | CASSGTLYQETQYF
10 | TRBJ2-6 | TRBV6-8 | CATLTNVLTF
14 | TRBJ1-2 | TRBV7-2 | CASRWTAPNYGYTF
18 | TRBJ1-6 | TRBV30 | CAWSGGAGVSSYNSPLHF
15 | TRBJ2-1 | TRBV25-1 | CASSETSGRDHEQFF
13 | TRBJ1-1 | TRBV18 | CASSPSAISEAFF
14 | TRBJ2-7 | TRBV5-4 | CASRITTGSHEQYF
14 | TRBJ1-2 | TRBV7-9 | CASSLDRTWDGYTF
14 | TRBJ1-1 | TRBV7-9 | CATDNGQMNTEAFF
12 | TRBJ1-2 | TRBV5-4 | CASSQGAYGYTF
11 | TRBJ2-7 | TRBV29-1 | CSVVVGYEQYF
13 | TRBJ1-1 | TRBV28 | CATHPDMNTEAFF
16 | TRBJ1-5 | TRBV30 | CAWSSPGQGSNQPQHF
12 | TRBJ2-3 | TRBV29-1 | CSVESAADTQYF
15 | TRBJ2-3 | TRBV27 | CASSPDRVVTDTQYF
15 | TRBJ1-1 | TRBV19 | CASSTAPRVGTEAFF
14 | TRBJ2-7 | TRBV6-5 | CATRTSGTFYEQYF
15 | TRBJ1-6 | TRBV7-8 | CASSLARLEGSPLHF
18 | TRBJ2-3 | TRBV27 | CASSFAGSGGQITDTQYF
13 | TRBJ2-7 | TRBV29-1 | CSVELQGAGEQYF
14 | TRBJ2-7 | TRBV15 | CATDPGSGSYEQYF
14 | TRBJ1-6 | TRBV19 | CASGPPTAHSPLHF
11 | TRBJ2-7 | TRBV6-9 | CASSFRYEQYF
14 | TRBJ2-3 | TRBV6-5 | CASSHRNSTDTQYF
16 | TRBJ2-2 | TRBV7-7 | CASSLGGVANTGELFF
14 | TRBJ2-1 | TRBV14 | CASSQLVMYNEQFF
14 | TRBJ2-3 | TRBV10-3 | CAISPGQNTDTQYF
15 | TRBJ1-2 | TRBV2 | CASSEYGQPSYGYTF
13 | TRBJ2-7 | TRBV19 | CASSAGDRDEQYF
17 | TRBJ2-3 | TRBV9 | CASSELSGQGLTDTQYF
15 | TRBJ2-5 | TRBV10-1 | CASSESNSGGETQYF
11 | TRBJ2-3 | TRBV2 | CASRATDTQYF
13 | TRBJ1-1 | TRBV6-6 | CASSYPQNTEAFF
15 | TRBJ2-7 | TRBV15 | CATSRESRGGDEQYF
15 | TRBJ2-3 | TRBV10-2 | CASSERTGGTDTQYF
16 | TRBJ2-7 | TRBV5-1 | CASTQGGTASAYEQYF
16 | TRBJ2-7 | TRBV7-9 | CASSFWTSGSSYEQYF